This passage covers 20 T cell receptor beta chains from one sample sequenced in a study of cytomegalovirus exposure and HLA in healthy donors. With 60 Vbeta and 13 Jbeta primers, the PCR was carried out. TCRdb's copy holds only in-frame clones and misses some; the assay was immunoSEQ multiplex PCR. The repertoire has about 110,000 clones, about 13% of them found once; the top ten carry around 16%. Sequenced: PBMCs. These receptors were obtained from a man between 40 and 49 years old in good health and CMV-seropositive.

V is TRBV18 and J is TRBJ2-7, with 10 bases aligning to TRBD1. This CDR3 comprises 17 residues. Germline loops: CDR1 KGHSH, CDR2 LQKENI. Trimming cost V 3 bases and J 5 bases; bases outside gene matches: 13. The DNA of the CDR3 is TGTGCCAGCTCACCCTTTTTGGAAACCGGGACAGGGGACGAGCAGTACTTC. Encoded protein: CASSPFLETGTGDEQYF.

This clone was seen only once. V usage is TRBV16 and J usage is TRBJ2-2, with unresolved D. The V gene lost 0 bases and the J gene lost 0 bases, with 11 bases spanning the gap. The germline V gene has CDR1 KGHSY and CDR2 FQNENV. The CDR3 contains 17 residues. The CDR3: CASSQSAQLTNTGELFF. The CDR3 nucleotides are TGTGCCAGCAGCCAATCGGCACAGCTAACGAACACCGGGGAGCTGTTTTTT.

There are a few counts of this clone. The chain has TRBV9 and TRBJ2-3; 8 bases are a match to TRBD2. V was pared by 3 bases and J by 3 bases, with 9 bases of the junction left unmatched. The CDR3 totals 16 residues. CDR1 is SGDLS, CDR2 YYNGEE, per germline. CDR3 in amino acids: CASSAPRAGATDTQYF. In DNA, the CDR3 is TGTGCCAGCAGCGCCCCCAGAGCGGGAGCTACAGATACGCAGTATTTT.

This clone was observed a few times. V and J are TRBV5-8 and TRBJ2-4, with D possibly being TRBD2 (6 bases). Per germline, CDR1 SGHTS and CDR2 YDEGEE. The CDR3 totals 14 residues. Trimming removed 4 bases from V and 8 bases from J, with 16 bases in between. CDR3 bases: TGTGCCAGCAGCCCGGGAGTTCAGAGGGACATTCAGTACTTC. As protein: CASSPGVQRDIQYF.

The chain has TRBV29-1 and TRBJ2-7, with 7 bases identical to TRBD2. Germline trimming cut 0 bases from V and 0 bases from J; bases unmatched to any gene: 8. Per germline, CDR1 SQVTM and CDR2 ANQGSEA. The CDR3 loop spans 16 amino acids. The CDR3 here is CSVEEITSVGSYEQYF. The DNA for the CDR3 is TGCAGCGTTGAAGAAATCACTAGCGTGGGCTCCTACGAGCAGTACTTC.

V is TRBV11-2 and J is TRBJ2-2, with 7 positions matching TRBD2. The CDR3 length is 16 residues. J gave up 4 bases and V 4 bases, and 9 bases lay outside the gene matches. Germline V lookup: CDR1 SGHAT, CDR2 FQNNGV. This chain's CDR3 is CASSSRLAGATGELFF. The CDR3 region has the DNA TGTGCCAGCAGCTCAAGACTAGCCGGGGCCACCGGGGAGCTGTTTTTT.

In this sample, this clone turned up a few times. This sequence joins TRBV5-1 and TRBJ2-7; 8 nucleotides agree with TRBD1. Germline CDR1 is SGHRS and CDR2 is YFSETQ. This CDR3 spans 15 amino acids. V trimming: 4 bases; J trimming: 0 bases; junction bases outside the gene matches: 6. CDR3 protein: CASSPGQVSSYEQYF. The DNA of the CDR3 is TGCGCCAGCAGCCCGGGACAGGTGAGCTCCTACGAGCAGTACTTC.

The CDR3 bases are TGTGCCAGCTCGCCGGGGAAGGGGGATCAGCCCCAGCATTTT. It is translated as CASSPGKGDQPQHF. The chain employs TRBV18 and TRBJ1-5; the D gene is possibly TRBD1 (6 bases). The CDR3 consists of 14 residues. V was shortened by 6 bases and J by 5 bases, with 14 bases between the two germline ends. CDR1 is KGHSH and CDR2 is LQKENI in the germline V gene.

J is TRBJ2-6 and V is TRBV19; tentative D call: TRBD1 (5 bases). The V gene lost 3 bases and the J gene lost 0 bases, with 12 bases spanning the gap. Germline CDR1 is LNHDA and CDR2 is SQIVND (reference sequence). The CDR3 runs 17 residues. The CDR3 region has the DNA TGTGCCAGTAGTATTTTGACAGCCCGCTCTGGGGCCAACGTCCTGACTTTC. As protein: CASSILTARSGANVLTF. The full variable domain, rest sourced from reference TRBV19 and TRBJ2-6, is DGGITQSPKYLFRKEGQNVTLSCEQNLNHDAMYWYRQDPGQGLRLIYYSQIVNDFQKGDIAEGYSVSREKKESFPLTVTSAQKNPTAFYLCASSILTARSGANVLTFGAGSRLTVL.

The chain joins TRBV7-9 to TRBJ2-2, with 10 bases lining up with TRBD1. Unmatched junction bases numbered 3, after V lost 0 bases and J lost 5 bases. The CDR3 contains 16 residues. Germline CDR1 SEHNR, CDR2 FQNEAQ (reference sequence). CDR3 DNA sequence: TGTGCCAGCAGCTTAGCTCGGACAGGGGGGACCGGGGAGCTGTTTTTT. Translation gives CASSLARTGGTGELFF.

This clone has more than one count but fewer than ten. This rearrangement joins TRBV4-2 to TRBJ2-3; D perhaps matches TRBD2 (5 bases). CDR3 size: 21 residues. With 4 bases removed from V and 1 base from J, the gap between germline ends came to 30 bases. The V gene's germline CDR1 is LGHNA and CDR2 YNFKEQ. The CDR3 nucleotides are TGTGCCAGCAGCCCAAGTTCGGCTAGCCTACTAGGCCGCACCGGCACAGATACGCAGTATTTT. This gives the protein CASSPSSASLLGRTGTDTQYF.

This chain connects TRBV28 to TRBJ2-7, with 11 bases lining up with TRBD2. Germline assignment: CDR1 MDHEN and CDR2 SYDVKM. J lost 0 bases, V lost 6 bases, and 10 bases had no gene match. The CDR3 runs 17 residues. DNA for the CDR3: TGTGCCAGCAGATCTAGCGGGAGGCCAGATAGCTCCTACGAGCAGTACTTC. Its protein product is CASRSSGRPDSSYEQYF. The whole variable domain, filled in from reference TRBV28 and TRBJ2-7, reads DVKVTQSSRYLVKRTGEKVFLECVQDMDHENMFWYRQDPGLGLRLIYFSYDVKMKEKGDIPEGYSVSREKKERFSLILESASTNQTSMYLCASRSSGRPDSSYEQYFGPGTRLTVT.

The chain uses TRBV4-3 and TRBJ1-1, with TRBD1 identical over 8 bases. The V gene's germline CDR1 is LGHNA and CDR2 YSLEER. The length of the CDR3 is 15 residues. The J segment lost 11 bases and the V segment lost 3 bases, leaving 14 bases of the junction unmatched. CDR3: CASSQTLTGEDRAFF. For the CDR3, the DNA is TGCGCCAGCAGCCAGACCTTGACAGGGGAGGATCGGGCTTTCTTT.

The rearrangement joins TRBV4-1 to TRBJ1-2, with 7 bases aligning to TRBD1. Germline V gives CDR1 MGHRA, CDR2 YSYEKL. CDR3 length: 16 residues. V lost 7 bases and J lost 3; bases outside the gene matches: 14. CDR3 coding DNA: TGCGCCAGCACCCCCATGGGGACAGCCTTATACTATGGCTACACCTTC. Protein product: CASTPMGTALYYGYTF.

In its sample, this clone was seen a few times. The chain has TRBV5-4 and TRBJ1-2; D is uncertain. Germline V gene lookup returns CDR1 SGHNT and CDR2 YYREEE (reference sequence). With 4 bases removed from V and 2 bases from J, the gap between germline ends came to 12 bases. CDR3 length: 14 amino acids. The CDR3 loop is CASSPGSGNYGYTF. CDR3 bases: TGTGCCAGCAGCCCGGGTTCCGGGAACTATGGCTACACCTTC.

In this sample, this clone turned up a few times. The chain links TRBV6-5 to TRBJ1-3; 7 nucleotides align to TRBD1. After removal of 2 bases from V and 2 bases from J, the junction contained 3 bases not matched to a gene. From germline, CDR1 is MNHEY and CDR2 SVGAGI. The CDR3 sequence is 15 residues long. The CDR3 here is CASSYGTEPGNTIYF. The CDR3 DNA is TGTGCCAGCAGTTACGGGACAGAGCCTGGAAACACCATATATTTT.

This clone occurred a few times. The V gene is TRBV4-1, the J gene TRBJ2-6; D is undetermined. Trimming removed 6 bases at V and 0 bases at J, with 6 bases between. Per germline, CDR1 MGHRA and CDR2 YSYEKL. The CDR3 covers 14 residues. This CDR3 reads CASRTSSGANVLTF. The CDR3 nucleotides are TGCGCCAGCAGGACAAGCTCTGGGGCCAACGTCCTGACTTTC.

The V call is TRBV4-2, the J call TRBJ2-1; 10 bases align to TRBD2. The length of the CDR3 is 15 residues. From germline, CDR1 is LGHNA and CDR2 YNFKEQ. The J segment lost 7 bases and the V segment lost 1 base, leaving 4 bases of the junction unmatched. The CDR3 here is CASSQVLAGSNEQFF. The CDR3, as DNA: TGTGCCAGCAGCCAAGTACTAGCGGGATCTAATGAGCAGTTCTTC.

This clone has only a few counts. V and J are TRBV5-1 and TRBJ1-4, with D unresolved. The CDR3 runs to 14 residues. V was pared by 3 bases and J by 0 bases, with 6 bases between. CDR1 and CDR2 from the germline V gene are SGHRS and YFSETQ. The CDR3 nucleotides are TGCGCCAGCAGCTCGACAACAACTAATGAAAAACTGTTTTTT. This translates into CASSSTTTNEKLFF.

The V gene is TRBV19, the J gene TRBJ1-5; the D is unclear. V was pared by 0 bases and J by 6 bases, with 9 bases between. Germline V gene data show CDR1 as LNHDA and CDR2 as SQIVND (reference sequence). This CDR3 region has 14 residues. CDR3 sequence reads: CASSIDGSGQPQHF. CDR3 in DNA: TGTGCCAGTAGTATAGACGGGAGCGGTCAGCCCCAGCATTTT.